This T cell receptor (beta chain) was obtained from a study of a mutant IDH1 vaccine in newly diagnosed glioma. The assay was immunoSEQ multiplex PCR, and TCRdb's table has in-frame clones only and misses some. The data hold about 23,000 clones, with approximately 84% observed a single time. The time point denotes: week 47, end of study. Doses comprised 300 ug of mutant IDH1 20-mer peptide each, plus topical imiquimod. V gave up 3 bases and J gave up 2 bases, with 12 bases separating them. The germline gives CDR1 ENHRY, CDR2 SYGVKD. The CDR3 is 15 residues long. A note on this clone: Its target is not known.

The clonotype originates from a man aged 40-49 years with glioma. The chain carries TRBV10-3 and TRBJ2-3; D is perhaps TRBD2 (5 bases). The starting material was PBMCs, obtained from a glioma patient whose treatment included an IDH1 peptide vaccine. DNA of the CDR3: TGTGCCATCAGTGATAGAGAGGGCGTCACAGATACGCAGTATTTT. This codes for CAISDREGVTDTQYF.